The 5 T cell receptor beta chains below were found in one sample sequenced in a study of T cells after posttransplantation cyclophosphamide. Data came from immunoSEQ multiplex PCR; TCRdb stores just in-frame clones and leaves some out. The table records around 6,000 clones, 82% of them present only once. Busulfan-fludarabine conditioning, marrow transplant, and cyclophosphamide on days +3 and +4 were administered. The sample in question was CD4+ T cells sorted from blood, obtained 350 to 370 days after allogeneic stem cell transplant with posttransplant cyclophosphamide. Receptors were obtained from a male patient in his 50s who received an allogeneic stem cell transplant from a related donor and was CMV-positive. Some of the T cells might come from the graft donor.

The J gene is TRBJ2-2, the V gene TRBV9, with D unclear. V was clipped by 3 bases and J by 5 bases, with 11 bases between them. Germline loops: CDR1 SGDLS, CDR2 YYNGEE. This CDR3 spans 14 amino acids. The CDR3 spells CASSASPQTGELFF. In DNA, the CDR3 is TGTGCCAGCAGCGCATCCCCGCAGACCGGGGAGCTGTTTTTT.

V is TRBV7-9 and J is TRBJ2-1; tentative D call: TRBD1 (6 bases). The germline V and J ends were trimmed by 5 bases and 13 bases, with 12 bases remaining between them. CDR1 and CDR2 from the germline V gene are SEHNR and FQNEAQ (reference sequence). This CDR3 has 11 amino acids. The DNA of the CDR3 is TGTGCCAGCAGCCCAGGGGCCGTACAGTTCTTC. It translates to CASSPGAVQFF.

This clone appeared once. This rearrangement joins TRBV7-2 to TRBJ1-4, with 9 nucleotides matching TRBD1. Germline V gene data show CDR1 as SGHTA and CDR2 as FQGNSA. The CDR3 contains 15 residues. V lost 5 bases, J lost 7 bases, and 8 bases stayed unmatched. The CDR3 region is CASSGQGTDSEKLFF. In nucleotides, the CDR3 is TGTGCCAGCAGCGGACAGGGGACCGACAGTGAAAAACTGTTTTTT.

The chain carries TRBV6-1 and TRBJ1-5; 8 bases fit TRBD1. V lost 5 bases to trimming and J lost 5 bases; unmatched junction nucleotides: 8. The CDR3 extends over 15 amino acids. The germline CDR1 and CDR2 sequences are MNHNS and SASEGT. In DNA, the CDR3 is TGTGCCAGCAGTCCTCCCAGGGGGCCTCATCAGCCCCAGCATTTT. Protein sequence: CASSPPRGPHQPQHF.

The chain carries TRBV6-5 and TRBJ2-5; D perhaps matches TRBD2 (6 bases). The CDR3 sequence is 14 residues long. V was cut by 6 bases and J by 2 bases, with 13 bases left in between. In germline, CDR1 is MNHEY, CDR2 SVGAGI. CDR3 sequence: CASSTLGGQETQYF. In DNA form, the CDR3 reads TGTGCCAGCAGCACCCTGGGGGGACAAGAGACCCAGTACTTC.